This entry is about one T cell receptor (beta chain). The source of the sample is a study of blood T cell repertoires in COVID-19. For the study at large: Sources were T cells, B-cell-depleted T cells, or PBMCs; the material itself was cDNA or gDNA.

This CDR3 has 14 residues. Germline CDR1 is SGHNT and CDR2 is YENEEA. Unmatched junction bases numbered 4, after V lost 5 bases and J lost 5 bases. The study recruited people aged 18 to 89 years across about two dozen US areas. Each recovered donor of Cohort 3 presented with two negative PCRs, clearance, or symptom resolution. Per the original data handling: From reference gene primer amplification, estimates of nucleated cell counts were derived. Sequenced by immunoSEQ multiplex PCR; TCRdb stores in-frame clones only, minus some. For V, J and clone size, that table is used; D and trimming come from the DNA. Here the sample spans hundreds of thousands of clones, 85% to 90% being singletons.

The TCR sequence derives from a woman aged 45-60 years who had recovered from COVID-19. Source material: PBMCs or T cells enriched from blood (not recorded which). The chain carries TRBV11-3 and TRBJ2-3; the match to TRBD2 covers 10 bases. The CDR3 protein is CASSRTSGRDTQYF. Here the CDR3 DNA reads TGTGCCAGCAGCCGGACTAGCGGTAGAGATACGCAGTATTTT.